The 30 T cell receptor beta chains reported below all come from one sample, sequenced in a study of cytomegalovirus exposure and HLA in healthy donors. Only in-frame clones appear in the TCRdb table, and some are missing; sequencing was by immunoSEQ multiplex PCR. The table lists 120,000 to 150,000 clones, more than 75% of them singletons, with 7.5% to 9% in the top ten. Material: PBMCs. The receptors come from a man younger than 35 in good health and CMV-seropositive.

CDR3 in amino acids: CATSGVAHNEQFF. DNA of the CDR3: TGTGCCACCTCGGGGGTCGCGCACAATGAGCAGTTCTTC. The chain links TRBV15 to TRBJ2-1; weak D call: TRBD2 (6 bases). This CDR3 is built from 13 residues. Trimming stripped 8 bases from V and 5 bases from J, with 13 bases between. The germline gives CDR1 LNHNV, CDR2 YYDKDF (reference sequence).

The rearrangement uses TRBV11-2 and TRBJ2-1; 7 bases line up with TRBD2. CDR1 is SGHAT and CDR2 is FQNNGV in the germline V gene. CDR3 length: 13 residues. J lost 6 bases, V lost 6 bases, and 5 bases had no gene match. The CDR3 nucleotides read TGTGCCAGCAGGCCGACTAGCTCCAATGAGCAGTTCTTC. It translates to CASRPTSSNEQFF. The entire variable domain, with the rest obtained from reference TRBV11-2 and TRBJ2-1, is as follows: EAGVAQSPRYKIIEKRQSVAFWCNPISGHATLYWYQQILGQGPKLLIQFQNNGVVDDSQLPKDRFSAERLKGVDSTLKIQPAKLEDSAVYLCASRPTSSNEQFFGPGTRLTVL.

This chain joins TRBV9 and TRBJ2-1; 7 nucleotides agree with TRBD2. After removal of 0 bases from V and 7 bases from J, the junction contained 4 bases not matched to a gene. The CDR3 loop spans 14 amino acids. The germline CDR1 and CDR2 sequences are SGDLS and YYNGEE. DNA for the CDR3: TGTGCCAGCAGCGTAGAGGGACTACTTAATGAGCAGTTCTTC. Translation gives CASSVEGLLNEQFF.

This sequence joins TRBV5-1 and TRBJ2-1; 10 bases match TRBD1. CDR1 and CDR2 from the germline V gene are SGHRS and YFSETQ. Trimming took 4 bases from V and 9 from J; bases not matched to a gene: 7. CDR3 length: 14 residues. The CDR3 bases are TGCGCCAGCAGCAGAGGGACAGGGGTAATTGAGCAGTTCTTC. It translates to CASSRGTGVIEQFF.

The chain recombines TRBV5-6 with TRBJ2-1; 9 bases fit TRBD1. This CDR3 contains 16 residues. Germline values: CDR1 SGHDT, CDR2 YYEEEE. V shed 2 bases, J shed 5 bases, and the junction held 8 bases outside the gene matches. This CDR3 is CASSFFSGTGNNEQFF. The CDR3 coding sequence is TGTGCCAGCAGCTTTTTTTCGGGGACAGGGAACAATGAGCAGTTCTTC.

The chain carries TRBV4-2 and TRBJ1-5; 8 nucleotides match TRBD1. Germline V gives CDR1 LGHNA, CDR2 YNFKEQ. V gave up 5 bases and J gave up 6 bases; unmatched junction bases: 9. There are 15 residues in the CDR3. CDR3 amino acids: CASSIEWTGIQPQHF. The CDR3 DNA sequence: TGTGCCAGCAGCATCGAGTGGACAGGGATTCAGCCCCAGCATTTT.

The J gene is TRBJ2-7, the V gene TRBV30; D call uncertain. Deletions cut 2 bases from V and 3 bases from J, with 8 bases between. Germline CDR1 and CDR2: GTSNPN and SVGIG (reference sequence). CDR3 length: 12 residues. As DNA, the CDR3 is TGTGCCTGGAGTCGTATAGACTACGAGCAGTACTTC. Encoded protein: CAWSRIDYEQYF.

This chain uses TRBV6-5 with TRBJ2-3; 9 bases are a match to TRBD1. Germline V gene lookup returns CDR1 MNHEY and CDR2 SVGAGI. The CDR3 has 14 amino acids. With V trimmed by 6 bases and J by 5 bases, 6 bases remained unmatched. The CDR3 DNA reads TGTGCCAGCAGCCGACAGGGGGTGAGAGATACGCAGTATTTT. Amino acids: CASSRQGVRDTQYF.

Written as DNA, the CDR3 is TGCGCCAGCAGAACTGAGGGTTCTGGAAACACCATATATTTT. Its translation is CASRTEGSGNTIYF. The rearrangement uses TRBV5-1 and TRBJ1-3; D call uncertain. Between the trimmed V and J ends, which lost 5 bases and 1 base, there was a span of 10 bases. The CDR3 runs to 14 residues. CDR1 is SGHRS, CDR2 YFSETQ, per germline.

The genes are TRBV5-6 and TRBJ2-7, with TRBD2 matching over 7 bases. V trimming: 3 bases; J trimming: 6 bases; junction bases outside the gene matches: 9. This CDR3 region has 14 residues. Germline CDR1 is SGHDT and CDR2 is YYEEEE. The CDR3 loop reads CASSSTGGGAEQYF. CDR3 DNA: TGTGCCAGCAGCTCAACGGGAGGAGGGGCCGAGCAGTACTTC.

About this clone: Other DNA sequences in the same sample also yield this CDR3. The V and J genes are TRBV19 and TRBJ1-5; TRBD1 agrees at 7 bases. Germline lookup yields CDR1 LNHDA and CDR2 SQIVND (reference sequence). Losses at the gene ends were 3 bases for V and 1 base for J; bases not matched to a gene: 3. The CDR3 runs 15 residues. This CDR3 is CASSIGTASNQPQHF. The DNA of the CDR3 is TGTGCCAGTAGTATTGGGACAGCAAGCAATCAGCCCCAGCATTTT.

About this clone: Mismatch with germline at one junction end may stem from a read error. CDR3 nucleotide sequence: TGTGCTAGCAGCGTACAGGGGGTCGGGGAGACCCAGTACTTC. It specifies CASSVQGVGETQYF. This sequence joins TRBV7-7 and TRBJ2-5; 8 positions agree with TRBD1. CDR3 length equals 14 residues. The germline V gene encodes CDR1 SSHAT and CDR2 FNYEAQ (reference sequence).

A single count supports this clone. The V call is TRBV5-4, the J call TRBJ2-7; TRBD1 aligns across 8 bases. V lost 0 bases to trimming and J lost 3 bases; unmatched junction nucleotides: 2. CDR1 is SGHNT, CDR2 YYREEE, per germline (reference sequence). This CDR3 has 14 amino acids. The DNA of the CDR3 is TGTGCCAGCAGCTTGGCCGGGACAGGCTACGAGCAGTACTTC. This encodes CASSLAGTGYEQYF.

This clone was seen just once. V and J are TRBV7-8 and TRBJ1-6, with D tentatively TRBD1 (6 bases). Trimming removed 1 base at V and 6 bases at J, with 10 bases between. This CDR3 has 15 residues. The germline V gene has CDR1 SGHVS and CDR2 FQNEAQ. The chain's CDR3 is CASSLVGGSNSPLHF. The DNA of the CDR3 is TGTGCCAGCAGCTTAGTTGGGGGCTCTAATTCACCCCTCCACTTT.

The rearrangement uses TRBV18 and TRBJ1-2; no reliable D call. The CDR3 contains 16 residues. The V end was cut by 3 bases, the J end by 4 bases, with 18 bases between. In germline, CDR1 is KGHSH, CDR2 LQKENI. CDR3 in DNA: TGTGCCAGCTCACCCGATACTAGTAAGGGTTCCTATGGCTACACCTTC. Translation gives CASSPDTSKGSYGYTF.

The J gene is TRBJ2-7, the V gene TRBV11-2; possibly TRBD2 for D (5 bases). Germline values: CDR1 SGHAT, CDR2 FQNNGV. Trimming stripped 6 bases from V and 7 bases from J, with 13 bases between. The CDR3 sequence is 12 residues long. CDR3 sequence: CASRAGPGEQYF. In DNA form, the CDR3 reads TGTGCCAGCAGGGCCGGGCCGGGGGAGCAGTACTTC.

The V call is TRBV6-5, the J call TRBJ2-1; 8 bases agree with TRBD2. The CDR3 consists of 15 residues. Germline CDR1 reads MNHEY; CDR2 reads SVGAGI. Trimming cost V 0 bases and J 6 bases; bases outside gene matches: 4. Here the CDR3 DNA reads TGTGCCAGCAGTTACTCGCGGGGGGCCGCCAATGAGCAGTTCTTC. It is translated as CASSYSRGAANEQFF.

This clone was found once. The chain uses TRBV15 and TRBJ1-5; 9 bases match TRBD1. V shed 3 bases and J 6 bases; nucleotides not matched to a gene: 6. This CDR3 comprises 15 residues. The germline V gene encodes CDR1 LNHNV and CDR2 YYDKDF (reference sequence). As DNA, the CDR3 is TGTGCCACCAGCAGTGCCACAGGGGGCGGTCAGCCCCAGCATTTT. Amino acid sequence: CATSSATGGGQPQHF.

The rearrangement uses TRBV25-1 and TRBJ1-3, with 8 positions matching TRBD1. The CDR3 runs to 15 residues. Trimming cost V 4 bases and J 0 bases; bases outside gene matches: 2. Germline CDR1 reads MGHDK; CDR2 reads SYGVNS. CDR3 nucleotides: TGTGCCAGCAGTGGGGACAGGAGCTCTGGAAACACCATATATTTT. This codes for CASSGDRSSGNTIYF.

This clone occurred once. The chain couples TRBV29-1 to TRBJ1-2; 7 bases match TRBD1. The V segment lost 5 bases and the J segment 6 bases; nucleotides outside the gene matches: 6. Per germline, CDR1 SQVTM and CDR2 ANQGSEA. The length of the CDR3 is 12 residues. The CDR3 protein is CSVQGVYHGYTF. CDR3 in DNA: TGCAGCGTTCAGGGGGTGTATCATGGCTACACCTTC.

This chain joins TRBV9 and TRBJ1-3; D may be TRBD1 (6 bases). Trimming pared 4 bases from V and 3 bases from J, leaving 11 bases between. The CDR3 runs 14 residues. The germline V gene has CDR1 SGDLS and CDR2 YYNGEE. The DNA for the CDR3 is TGTGCCAGCAGCTCACGGGACATTGGAAACACCATATATTTT. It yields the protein CASSSRDIGNTIYF.

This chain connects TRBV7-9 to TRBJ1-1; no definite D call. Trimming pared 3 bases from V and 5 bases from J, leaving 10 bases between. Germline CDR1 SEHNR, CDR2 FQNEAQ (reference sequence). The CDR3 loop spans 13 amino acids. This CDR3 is CASSLFAGTEAFF. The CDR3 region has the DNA TGTGCCAGCAGCTTGTTCGCGGGGACTGAAGCTTTCTTT.

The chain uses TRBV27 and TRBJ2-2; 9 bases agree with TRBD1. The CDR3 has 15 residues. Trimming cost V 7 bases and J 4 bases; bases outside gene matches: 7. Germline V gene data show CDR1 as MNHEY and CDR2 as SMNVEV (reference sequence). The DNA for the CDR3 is TGTGCCAGCACCTTCGGGACAGGGCTCACCGGGGAGCTGTTTTTT. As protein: CASTFGTGLTGELFF.

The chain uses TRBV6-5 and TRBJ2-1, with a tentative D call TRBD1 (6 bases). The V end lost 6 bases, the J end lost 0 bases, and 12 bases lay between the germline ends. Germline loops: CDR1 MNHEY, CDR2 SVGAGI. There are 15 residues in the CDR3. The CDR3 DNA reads TGTGCCAGCAGCCGTCAGGGGAGCTCCTACAATGAGCAGTTCTTC. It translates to CASSRQGSSYNEQFF.

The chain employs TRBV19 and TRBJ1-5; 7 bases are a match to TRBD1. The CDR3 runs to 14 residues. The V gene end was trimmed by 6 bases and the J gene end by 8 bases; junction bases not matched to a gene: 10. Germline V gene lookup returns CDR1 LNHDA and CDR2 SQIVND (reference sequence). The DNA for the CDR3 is TGTGCCAGTAGGGATGGACAGGCTCGGAAGCCCCAGCATTTT. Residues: CASRDGQARKPQHF.

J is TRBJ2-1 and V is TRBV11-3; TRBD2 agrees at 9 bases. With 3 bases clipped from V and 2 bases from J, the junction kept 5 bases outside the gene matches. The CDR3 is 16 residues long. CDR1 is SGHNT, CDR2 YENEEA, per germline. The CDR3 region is CASSLASGDPYNEQFF. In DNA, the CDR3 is TGTGCCAGCAGCTTGGCTAGCGGGGACCCCTACAATGAGCAGTTCTTC. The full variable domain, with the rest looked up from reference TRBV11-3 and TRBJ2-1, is EAGVVQSPRYKIIEKKQPVAFWCNPISGHNTLYWYLQNLGQGPELLIRYENEEAVDDSQLPKDRFSAERLKGVDSTLKIQPAELGDSAVYLCASSLASGDPYNEQFFGPGTRLTVL.

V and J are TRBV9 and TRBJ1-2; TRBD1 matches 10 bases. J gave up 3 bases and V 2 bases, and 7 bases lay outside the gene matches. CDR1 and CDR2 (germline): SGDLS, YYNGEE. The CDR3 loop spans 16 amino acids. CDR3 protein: CASSVRDRGLDYGYTF. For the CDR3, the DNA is TGTGCCAGCAGCGTCCGGGACAGGGGATTGGACTATGGCTACACCTTC.

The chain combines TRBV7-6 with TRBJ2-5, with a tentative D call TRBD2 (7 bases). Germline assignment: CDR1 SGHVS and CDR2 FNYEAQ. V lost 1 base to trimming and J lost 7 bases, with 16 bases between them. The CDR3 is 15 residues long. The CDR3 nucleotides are TGTGCCAGCAGCTTAGGGGGGGGCCTCGGAGGGACCCAGTACTTC. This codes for CASSLGGGLGGTQYF.

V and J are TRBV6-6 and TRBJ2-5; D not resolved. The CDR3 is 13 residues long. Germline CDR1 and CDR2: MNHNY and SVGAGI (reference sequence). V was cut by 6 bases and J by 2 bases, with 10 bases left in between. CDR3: CASSPTRQETQYF. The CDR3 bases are TGTGCCAGCAGCCCGACACGGCAAGAGACCCAGTACTTC.

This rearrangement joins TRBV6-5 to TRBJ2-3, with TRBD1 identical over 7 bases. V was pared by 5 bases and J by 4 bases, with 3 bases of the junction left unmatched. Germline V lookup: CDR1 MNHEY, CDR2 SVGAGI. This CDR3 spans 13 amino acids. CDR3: CASSHRGPDTQYF. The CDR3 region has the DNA TGTGCCAGCAGTCACAGGGGCCCAGATACGCAGTATTTT.